This T cell receptor (beta chain) was retrieved from a study of blood T cells in healthy people across ages. The CDR3 length is 14 residues. V was pared by 3 bases and J by 6 bases, with 2 bases of the junction left unmatched. Germline values: CDR1 SGHTA, CDR2 FQGNSA. Together with a sample-barcoded 5' primer, a J-beta primer mix was included in a second PCR lasting about 6 to 11 cycles. A single record per CDR3 protein comes from TCRdb applying MiXCR to the 5' RACE reads. The sample carries approximately 1,000,000 distinct CDR3 sequences, less than 45% recorded once. Sequencing was done on a sample of blood. The TCR originated in a man aged 18 to 29 in good health. The chain is built from TRBV7-2 and TRBJ1-1, with 12 bases fitting TRBD1. CDR3 in DNA: TGTGCCAGCAGCTTCGGGACAGGGGGCCCTGAAGCTTTCTTT. Its protein is CASSFGTGGPEAFF.